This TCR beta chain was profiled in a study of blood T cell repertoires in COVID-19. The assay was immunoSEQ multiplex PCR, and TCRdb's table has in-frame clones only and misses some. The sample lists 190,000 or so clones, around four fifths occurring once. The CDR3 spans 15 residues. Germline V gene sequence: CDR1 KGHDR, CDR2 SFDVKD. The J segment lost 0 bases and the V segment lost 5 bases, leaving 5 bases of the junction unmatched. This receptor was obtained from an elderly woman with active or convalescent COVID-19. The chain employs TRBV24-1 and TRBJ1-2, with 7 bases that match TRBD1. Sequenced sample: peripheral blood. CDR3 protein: CATSAWGTANYGYTF. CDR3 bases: TGTGCCACCAGTGCGTGGGGGACAGCTAACTATGGCTACACCTTC.